A single sample is the source of the 30 T cell receptor beta chains below, sequenced in a study of T cells in localized non-small cell lung cancer. Using immunoSEQ multiplex PCR, the repertoire was profiled, and TCRdb retains in-frame clones only, with some absent. In the table there are tens of thousands of clones, more than 75% of which are singletons. This sample comprised peripheral blood, obtained before any cancer treatment. These receptors were collected from a male donor aged 60 or older with stage III lung adenocarcinoma.

This clone was detected a few times. The DNA of the CDR3 is TGTGCCAGCAGCCCCGCAGGGGCCACGGGGGGATACTACGAGCAGTACTTC. Its protein product is CASSPAGATGGYYEQYF. The gene calls are TRBV11-2 and TRBJ2-7, with TRBD2 as a possible D gene (7 bases). The V gene's germline CDR1 is SGHAT and CDR2 FQNNGV. The length of the CDR3 is 17 residues. V lost 5 bases and J lost 3, with 23 bases in between. The variable domain in full, completed from reference TRBV11-2 and TRBJ2-7, reads EAGVAQSPRYKIIEKRQSVAFWCNPISGHATLYWYQQILGQGPKLLIQFQNNGVVDDSQLPKDRFSAERLKGVDSTLKIQPAKLEDSAVYLCASSPAGATGGYYEQYFGPGTRLTVT.

The chain carries TRBV5-4 and TRBJ1-2, with TRBD1 as a possible D gene (6 bases). The CDR3 is 14 amino acids. Between the trimmed V and J ends, which lost 0 bases and 3 bases, there was a span of 9 bases. The germline V gene has CDR1 SGHNT and CDR2 YYREEE (reference sequence). CDR3 protein: CASSLENRDYGYTF. CDR3 in DNA: TGTGCCAGCAGCTTGGAGAACAGGGACTATGGCTACACCTTC.

The rearrangement uses TRBV11-3 and TRBJ2-1, with 12 bases identical to TRBD2. The CDR3 has 16 amino acids. Per germline, CDR1 SGHNT and CDR2 YENEEA. Trimming cost V 3 bases and J 8 bases; bases outside gene matches: 8. The CDR3 DNA reads TGTGCCAGCAGCTTCGGACTAGCGGGACGTTCAGATGAGCAGTTCTTC. As protein: CASSFGLAGRSDEQFF.

This clone was recorded only once. J is TRBJ2-5 and V is TRBV5-5; D assignment may be TRBD1 or TRBD2 (5 bases each). This CDR3 region has 14 residues. CDR1 is SGHKS and CDR2 is YYEKEE in the germline V gene (reference sequence). Trimming removed 0 bases at V and 10 bases at J, with 16 bases between. The CDR3 DNA reads TGTGCCAGCAGCTTGGGGGGGACGGAATCCGACCAGTACTTC. Protein sequence: CASSLGGTESDQYF.

The CDR3 nucleotides are TGTGCCATTTCGGGACAGTGGAATGAAAAACTGTTTTTT. Its protein is CAISGQWNEKLFF. The chain couples TRBV6-1 to TRBJ1-4; 7 bases line up with TRBD1. The V gene end was trimmed by 10 bases and the J gene end by 5 bases; junction bases not matched to a gene: 7. The CDR3 is 13 residues long. From germline, CDR1 is MNHNS and CDR2 SASEGT.

This chain connects TRBV6-4 to TRBJ1-4; no definite D call. Germline V gene sequence: CDR1 MRHNA, CDR2 SNTAGT. The V and J ends lost 6 bases and 5 bases respectively, with 13 bases between them. The CDR3 spans 14 residues. DNA for the CDR3: TGTGCCAGCAGAGCCCGGAAACGGAATGAAAAACTGTTTTTT. The encoded protein is CASRARKRNEKLFF.

About this clone itself: One end of the junction fails to match germline, which may point to a read error. The V call is TRBV7-7, the J call TRBJ2-5; 9 bases are shared with TRBD1. CDR3 length equals 15 residues. Germline-derived CDR1 and CDR2 are SSHAT and FNYEAQ (reference sequence). CDR3 sequence (DNA): TGTGCTAGCAGCTTAGGGGACAGGGACCAAGAGACCCAGTACTTC. Its protein is CASSLGDRDQETQYF.

The gene calls are TRBV20-1 and TRBJ2-7; no clear D gene. Per the germline V gene, CDR1 is DFQATT and CDR2 is SNEGSKA (reference sequence). The CDR3 sequence is 11 residues long. Trimming shortened V by 6 bases and J by 3 bases, and 9 bases separated the two germline ends. The CDR3: CSAEDRYEQYF. CDR3 nucleotide sequence: TGCAGTGCCGAGGACCGCTACGAGCAGTACTTC.

The sample holds a few counts of this clone. The chain recombines TRBV5-1 with TRBJ1-1, with a tentative D call TRBD1 (6 bases). Trimming cost V 7 bases and J 5 bases, with 18 bases left between them. This CDR3 is built from 14 residues. Germline loops: CDR1 SGHRS, CDR2 YFSETQ. In nucleotides, the CDR3 is TGCGCCAGCTCAGCAGGGGATCTCGGTACTGAAGCTTTCTTT. It is translated as CASSAGDLGTEAFF.

V is TRBV27 and J is TRBJ2-7; D remains unclear. V dropped 5 bases and J dropped 2 bases, with 22 bases sitting between them. Germline V CDR1 and CDR2: MNHEY, SMNVEV (reference sequence). The CDR3 loop spans 17 amino acids. The CDR3 region has the DNA TGTGCCAGCAGTCCCAATACTCGACATGACTGGACCTACGAGCAGTACTTC. This encodes CASSPNTRHDWTYEQYF.

The CDR3 DNA sequence: TGTGCCAGCAGCTTCGGGACAACGTCCTACGAGCAGTACTTC. Protein product: CASSFGTTSYEQYF. The chain combines TRBV7-9 with TRBJ2-7, with D possibly matching TRBD1 (6 bases). The CDR3 runs 14 residues. V lost 3 bases, J lost 1 base, and 10 bases lay in between. Looked up from germline, CDR1 is SEHNR and CDR2 is FQNEAQ (reference sequence).

This sequence joins TRBV5-1 and TRBJ2-1, with D maybe TRBD2 (6 bases). The V gene's germline CDR1 is SGHRS and CDR2 YFSETQ. The V end was cut by 0 bases, the J end by 0 bases, with 19 bases between. The length of the CDR3 is 19 residues. CDR3 protein: CASSLAGKGGLLSYNEQFF. The CDR3 DNA is TGCGCCAGCAGCTTGGCCGGTAAGGGAGGCCTCCTCTCCTACAATGAGCAGTTCTTC.

This clone is medium-sized (0.01 to 0.1%) by share. This chain links TRBV7-3 with TRBJ2-5; no clear D. Germline CDR1 and CDR2: SGHTA and FQGTGA. With 2 bases removed from V and 2 bases from J, the gap between germline ends came to 6 bases. The CDR3 is 13 amino acids. The CDR3 sequence: CASSLGQQETQYF. DNA for the CDR3: TGTGCCAGCAGCTTAGGGCAGCAAGAGACCCAGTACTTC.

V gene TRBV5-1 combines with J gene TRBJ2-1; 9 bases align to TRBD2. The CDR3 loop spans 15 amino acids. From germline, CDR1 is SGHRS and CDR2 YFSETQ. V was pared by 3 bases and J by 7 bases, with 8 bases of the junction left unmatched. The CDR3 is CASSSILAGKNEQFF. CDR3 sequence (DNA): TGCGCCAGCAGCTCGATCCTAGCGGGAAAGAATGAGCAGTTCTTC.

The J gene is TRBJ1-1, the V gene TRBV18; no definite D call. Per germline, CDR1 KGHSH and CDR2 LQKENI. The CDR3 consists of 14 residues. Trimming pared 5 bases from V and 7 bases from J, leaving 17 bases between. DNA for the CDR3: TGTGCCAGCTCAGTATTGGTTCCGGGGAATGAAGCTTTCTTT. Its translation is CASSVLVPGNEAFF.

The chain links TRBV7-9 to TRBJ1-2; 10 positions agree with TRBD1. V lost 3 bases, J lost 2 bases, and 3 bases stayed unmatched. This CDR3 contains 15 residues. CDR1 is SEHNR and CDR2 is FQNEAQ in the germline V gene (reference sequence). CDR3 coding DNA: TGTGCCAGCAGCTTGGGGACAGGGGAAAACTATGGCTACACCTTC. Protein: CASSLGTGENYGYTF.

The chain employs TRBV19 and TRBJ1-1, with a weak D call TRBD1 (5 bases). Deletions cut 9 bases from V and 1 base from J, with 15 bases between. Per germline, CDR1 LNHDA and CDR2 SQIVND (reference sequence). The CDR3 has 14 residues. The CDR3 reads CASSLADRNTEAFF. In DNA, the CDR3 is TGTGCCAGCTCACTTGCCGACAGGAACACTGAAGCTTTCTTT.

The V and J genes are TRBV29-1 and TRBJ2-3; D gene ambiguous. The ends were cut back, 3 bases at V and 1 base at J, with 5 bases in the middle. Germline CDR1 SQVTM, CDR2 ANQGSEA. The CDR3 totals 12 residues. CDR3 nucleotides: TGCAGCGTTGATATGGGCACAGATACGCAGTATTTT. Its protein product is CSVDMGTDTQYF.

V gene TRBV5-1 combines with J gene TRBJ1-4; 7 nucleotides line up with TRBD1. The germline V gene has CDR1 SGHRS and CDR2 YFSETQ. The CDR3 sequence is 15 residues long. Trimming removed 3 bases from V and 0 bases from J; junction bases left unmatched: 2. DNA of the CDR3: TGCGCCAGCAGCTCGGGACAGACAACTAATGAAAAACTGTTTTTT. Its protein product is CASSSGQTTNEKLFF.

V gene TRBV21-1 combines with J gene TRBJ2-5; the tabulated D call, TRBD2, remains unverified against the DNA. TRBV21-1 constitutes a pseudogene. The CDR3 has 16 amino acids. The chain's CDR3 is CASSKAGTSGRQTQYF. CDR3 nucleotides: TGTGCCAGCAGCAAAGCAGGGACTAGCGGGAGACAGACCCAGTACTTC.

V usage is TRBV5-6 and J usage is TRBJ2-7; 10 nucleotides agree with TRBD1. Germline CDR1 SGHDT, CDR2 YYEEEE. This CDR3 has 14 amino acids. Losses at the gene ends were 3 bases for V and 5 bases for J; bases not matched to a gene: 5. CDR3 sequence: CASSWGTGVNEQYF. The DNA for the CDR3 is TGTGCCAGCAGCTGGGGGACAGGGGTCAACGAGCAGTACTTC. Using reference TRBV5-6 and TRBJ2-7 for the parts outside the CDR3, the full variable domain is DAGVTQSPTHLIKTRGQQVTLRCSPKSGHDTVSWYQQALGQGPQFIFQYYEEEERQRGNFPDRFSGHQFPNYSSELNVNALLLGDSALYLCASSWGTGVNEQYFGPGTRLTVT.

The V gene is TRBV7-2, the J gene TRBJ2-7; TRBD2 agrees at 10 bases. The CDR3 has 17 amino acids. Germline trimming cut 2 bases from V and 0 bases from J; bases unmatched to any gene: 7. Germline V gene sequence: CDR1 SGHTA, CDR2 FQGNSA. The CDR3 reads CASSLMMPSGGSYEQYF. The CDR3 coding sequence is TGTGCCAGCAGCTTAATGATGCCTAGCGGGGGCTCCTACGAGCAGTACTTC.

The gene calls are TRBV6-6 and TRBJ1-5, with TRBD1 matching 7 bases. V lost 5 bases to trimming and J lost 9 bases; unmatched junction nucleotides: 13. Germline loops: CDR1 MNHNY, CDR2 SVGAGI (reference sequence). The CDR3 has 15 amino acids. The DNA of the CDR3 is TGTGCCAGCAGTCCCGCAGACAGGGTTGTCGGGCCCCAGCATTTT. Translated, it gives CASSPADRVVGPQHF.

As DNA, the CDR3 is TGTGCCAGCAACCCGGGGGACGGCAACTATGGCTACACCTTC. It codes for CASNPGDGNYGYTF. V gene TRBV28 combines with J gene TRBJ1-2, with D tentatively TRBD1 (5 bases). This CDR3 is 14 amino acids long. V shed 7 bases and J shed 2 bases, with 14 bases lying between them. Germline lookup yields CDR1 MDHEN and CDR2 SYDVKM.

On this clone itself: At one boundary the junction diverges from the germline segment, which might be a read error. The genes are TRBV19 and TRBJ2-2; D gene unclear. Per the germline V gene, CDR1 is LNHDA and CDR2 is SQIVND (reference sequence). This CDR3 spans 16 amino acids. Here the CDR3 DNA reads TGTGCCAGTACTATACGAAACAGCGACTTAACCCGGGAGCTGTTTTTT. Protein: CASTIRNSDLTRELFF.

The CDR3: CASSPRTGLNTEAFF. The DNA of the CDR3 is TGTGCCAGCAGCCCCCGGACAGGCTTGAACACTGAAGCTTTCTTT. The chain joins TRBV14 to TRBJ1-1; 7 bases are a match to TRBD1. There are 15 residues in the CDR3. The J segment lost 0 bases and the V segment lost 4 bases, leaving 5 bases of the junction unmatched. Germline V CDR1 and CDR2: SGHDN, FVKESK.

CDR3 nucleotides: TGTGCCAGCAGTCAAGGGGGCTGGGACCTCGAAGCTTTCTTT. Translation gives CASSQGGWDLEAFF. The J gene is TRBJ1-1, the V gene TRBV6-5; 7 positions match TRBD1. The CDR3 spans 14 residues. Trimming took 5 bases from V and 8 from J; bases not matched to a gene: 11. Germline V CDR1 and CDR2: MNHEY, SVGAGI.

The rearrangement links TRBV2 to TRBJ1-2; D not certain. Germline CDR1 and CDR2: SNHLY and FYNNEI. CDR3 size: 15 residues. V gave up 4 bases and J gave up 3 bases, with 15 bases separating them. The DNA for the CDR3 is TGTGCCAGCAGTGTTGGAGACACAGACTACTATGGCTACACCTTC. Protein: CASSVGDTDYYGYTF. Full variable domain (missing parts from reference TRBV2 and TRBJ1-2): EPEVTQTPSHQVTQMGQEVILRCVPISNHLYFYWYRQILGQKVEFLVSFYNNEISEKSEIFDDQFSVERPDGSNFTLKIRSTKLEDSAMYFCASSVGDTDYYGYTFGSGTRLTVV.

The chain links TRBV23-1 to TRBJ1-4; D possibly corresponds to TRBD1 (6 bases). TRBV23-1 is an ORF, and what it does is uncertain. Trimming pared 7 bases from V and 0 bases from J, leaving 21 bases between. The CDR3 consists of 18 residues. The CDR3 nucleotides are TGCGCCAGCACGCTTCCCCCGGACAGCAATGCAACTAATGAAAAACTGTTTTTT. Amino acid sequence: CASTLPPDSNATNEKLFF.

The chain carries TRBV30 and TRBJ2-5, with 9 bases that match TRBD2. CDR1 and CDR2 (germline): GTSNPN, SVGIG (reference sequence). V shed 2 bases and J 2 bases; nucleotides not matched to a gene: 3. This CDR3 comprises 14 residues. The CDR3 loop reads CAWSIAGGQETQYF. The CDR3 nucleotides are TGTGCCTGGAGTATCGCGGGAGGGCAAGAGACCCAGTACTTC.